What follows describes a single T cell receptor beta chain. This clonotype appeared a single time. The antigen it binds to is not known. The input lacks base qualities; no much larger clone sits a single base away. One read alone is weak evidence. V loses 7 bases at its end and J loses 4 bases; junction bases beyond the gene matches: 17. The CDR1 and CDR2 encoded by the germline V gene are SNHLY and FYNNEI. The cysteine opens and the phenylalanine closes a CDR3 of 19 amino acids. The DNA shown is the 57-base CDR3, in frame from base 1. RNA was extracted using the RNeasy kit, and roughly 0.45 to 1 microgram was reverse transcribed with random hexamers. TCR beta CDR3 regions were amplified with the immunoSEQ multiplex PCR assay covering 54 Vbeta and 13 Jbeta segments. Bias from PCR amplification was corrected by using a synthetic template baseline for primer optimization and for computational correction. On the study's bioinformatics: Reads were annotated to V, D and J genes according to IMGT and were analyzed with immunoSEQ Analyzer, with only productive sequences retained. Clonality was calculated as one minus the Shannon entropy normalized by log2 of the number of productive unique sequences. Public and private clones were assessed among the 100 most prevalent clones of each patient and control. Clones were defined as Susac-specific when absent from the healthy and MS cohorts, from roughly 1,000 published viral clones and from other ImmuneACCESS disease sequences. Using fastp at Q25 and MiXCR, TCRdb reprocessed the public reads and kept productive beta chains. CDR3 protein sequences are deduplicated, and each keeps its most common genes and DNA. These V and J calls derive from TCRdb rather than the authors' analysis. The sample table shows approximately 46,000 distinct CDR3 sequences, and nearly 95% are seen once. Approximately 0.41% of the sample is taken by the ten largest.

The record originates from a study of CD8 T cells in Susac syndrome (dated by TCRdb to about 2019). With regard to the full study: Whether CD8+ T cell activation and differentiation in Susac syndrome was antigen driven was tested using repertoire sequencing. The clonality of the CD8+ T cell repertoire was compared across approximately 12 healthy donors, around 14 Susac syndrome patients and 15 multiple sclerosis patients. The full study reports these points: The TCR sequencing and HLA analysis was acknowledged to have included a relatively small number of individuals.

Peripheral blood CD8+ and CD4+ T cells from healthy donors, Susac syndrome patients and multiple sclerosis patients were profiled by high-throughput TCR beta sequencing. Healthy donors were included as age- and sex-matched controls. Bulk CD8+ and CD4+ T cells were purified magnetically by negative isolation, whereas CD8+ TEMRA cells were enriched by FACS. Blood was drawn into EDTA tubes, processed within 24 hours, and PBMCs were isolated by density gradient centrifugation. PBMCs intended for TCR sequencing were cryopreserved in liquid nitrogen and were subsequently thawed in a 37 degrees C water bath. A purity of at least 90% was achieved for sorted or isolated CD4+, CD8+ and CD8+ TEMRA cells.

The sequence links TRBV2 to TRBJ2-1, and 12 junctional nucleotides match TRBD2. The sequencing input was CD8+ T cells from PBMCs. This TCR was recovered from a human donor in good health. The CDR3 region has the sequence CASTGGNPGLAGIYNEQFF. At the DNA level, the sequence is TGTGCCAGCACCGGAGGAAACCCCGGACTAGCGGGGATATACAATGAGCAGTTCTTC.